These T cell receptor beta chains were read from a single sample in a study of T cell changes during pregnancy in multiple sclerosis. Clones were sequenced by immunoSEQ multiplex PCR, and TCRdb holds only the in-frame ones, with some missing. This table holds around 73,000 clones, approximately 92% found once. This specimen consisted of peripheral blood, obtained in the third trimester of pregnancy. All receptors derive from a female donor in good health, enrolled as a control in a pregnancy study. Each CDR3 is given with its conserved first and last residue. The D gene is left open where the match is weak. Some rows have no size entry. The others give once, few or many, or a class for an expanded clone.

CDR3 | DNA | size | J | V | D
CASSLRDRGQEKLFF | TGTGCCAGCAGTTTACGGGACAGGGGGCAAGAAAAACTGTTTTTT | . | TRBJ1-4 | TRBV28 | TRBD1
CASSLSAGEQPQHF | TGTGCCAGCAGTCTCTCGGCGGGCGAACAGCCCCAGCATTTT | . | TRBJ1-5 | TRBV6-5 | .
CASSITWTGVNSPLHF | TGTGCCAGTAGTATAACTTGGACAGGGGTAAATTCACCCCTCCACTTT | . | TRBJ1-6 | TRBV19 | TRBD1
CASSRTSGNTGELFF | TGTGCCAGTAGTCGGACTAGCGGTAACACCGGGGAGCTGTTTTTT | . | TRBJ2-2 | TRBV19 | TRBD2
CASSVASDRTYGYTF | TGTGCCAGCAGCGTAGCTTCGGACAGGACCTATGGCTACACCTTC | . | TRBJ1-2 | TRBV9 | TRBD1
CAWSVLAGITEAFF | TGTGCCTGGAGTGTACTGGCAGGGATCACTGAAGCTTTCTTT | . | TRBJ1-1 | TRBV30 | .
CASSAHTFQETQYF | TGTGCCAGCAGCGCACACACGTTCCAAGAGACCCAGTACTTC | . | TRBJ2-5 | TRBV9 | .
CASSLSFAATEAFF | TGTGCCAGCAGCTTAAGTTTTGCGGCTACTGAAGCTTTCTTT | few | TRBJ1-1 | TRBV11-2 | .
CASSPGTTNEKLFF | TGTGCCAGCAGCCCAGGGACAACTAATGAAAAACTGTTTTTT | once | TRBJ1-4 | TRBV7-7 | .
CASSYSTGGPSREQYF | TGTGCCAGCAGTTACTCGACTGGGGGCCCTTCTCGCGAGCAGTACTTC | . | TRBJ2-7 | TRBV6-5 | .
CASSFGQGHYEQYF | TGCGCCAGCAGTTTCGGACAGGGGCACTACGAGCAGTACTTC | . | TRBJ2-7 | TRBV5-1 | TRBD1
CASSLAQGGNTEAFF | TGTGCCAGCAGCTTGGCTCAGGGAGGGAACACTGAAGCTTTCTTT | . | TRBJ1-1 | TRBV5-6 | .
CASSSDYYNEQFF | TGTGCCAGCAGCTCCGACTACTACAATGAGCAGTTCTTC | . | TRBJ2-1 | TRBV7-6 | .
CAIRTGTGGSYEQYF | TGTGCCATCAGGACTGGGACAGGGGGGTCCTACGAGCAGTACTTC | once | TRBJ2-7 | TRBV10-3 | TRBD1
CASSLGGDEKLFF | TGTGCCAGCAGTTTAGGGGGCGACGAAAAACTGTTTTTT | . | TRBJ1-4 | TRBV27 | .
CASSPRDSVPQPQHF | TGTGCCAGCAGCCCCCGGGACTCAGTCCCTCAGCCCCAGCATTTT | . | TRBJ1-5 | TRBV7-9 | .
CASSQQGNQPQHF | TGTGCCAGCAGTCAACAGGGGAATCAGCCCCAGCATTTT | few | TRBJ1-5 | TRBV9 | TRBD1
CASNQDEQFF | TGCGCCAGCAACCAGGATGAGCAGTTCTTC | . | TRBJ2-1 | TRBV10-1 | .
CASSLGGTVNTEAFF | TGTGCCAGCAGCTTGGGGGGGACAGTTAACACTGAAGCTTTCTTT | once | TRBJ1-1 | TRBV5-8 | TRBD1
CASSLEGFHEQFF | TGTGCCAGCAGTTTAGAGGGTTTTCATGAGCAGTTCTTC | . | TRBJ2-1 | TRBV27 | .
CASSHDREAETQYF | TGTGCCAGCAGTCACGACAGGGAGGCAGAGACCCAGTACTTC | . | TRBJ2-5 | TRBV28 | .
CASSFGMWGYTF | TGTGCCAGCAGTTTCGGGATGTGGGGCTACACCTTC | . | TRBJ1-2 | TRBV28 | .